This passage covers 22 T cell receptor beta chains from one sample sequenced in a study of cytomegalovirus exposure and HLA in healthy donors (dated by TCRdb to 2016 to 2017). Library generation was performed with the immunoSEQ multiplex PCR assay. TCRdb provides this immuneACCESS table in a form limited to in-frame rearrangements. Some clones are lacking; in checked studies, under half of them reflect an unresolved V gene, and why the rest are absent is not known. In all, the sample holds about 200,000 clones, and 85% to 90% of those were seen once. The leading ten clones occupy about 2.7% of the sample. Sequenced material: PBMCs. The receptors stem from a woman aged 18-29 years in good health and CMV-seronegative.

The chain carries TRBV13 and TRBJ2-3; TRBD2 matches 8 bases. The germline V gene has CDR1 PRHDT and CDR2 FYEKMQ (reference sequence). Unmatched junction bases numbered 9, after V lost 5 bases and J lost 5 bases. The CDR3 sequence is 15 residues long. The CDR3 bases are TGTGCCAGCAGCCTGGCAGCGGGAGTGAGAGATACGCAGTATTTT. Translating gives CASSLAAGVRDTQYF. Variable domain in full (rest from reference TRBV13 and TRBJ2-3): AAGVIQSPRHLIKEKRETATLKCYPIPRHDTVYWYQQGPGQDPQFLISFYEKMQSDKGSIPDRFSAQQFSDYHSELNMSSLELGDSALYFCASSLAAGVRDTQYFGPGTRLTVL.

The DNA of the CDR3 is TGCGCCAGCAGCTTGGGTACAGGGTCTTCCAGCCACGAGCAGTACTTC. Encoded protein: CASSLGTGSSSHEQYF. This chain joins TRBV5-1 and TRBJ2-7, with D possibly matching TRBD1 (6 bases). The V gene lost 0 bases and the J gene lost 5 bases, with 18 bases spanning the gap. CDR3 length equals 16 residues. The germline gives CDR1 SGHRS, CDR2 YFSETQ.

The chain couples TRBV2 to TRBJ2-7, with 12 bases identical to TRBD1. CDR1 SNHLY and CDR2 FYNNEI come from the germline V gene. The CDR3 runs 15 residues. V was clipped by 2 bases and J by 6 bases; unmatched bases: 5. CDR3 protein: CASSELGQGAGEQYF. CDR3 nucleotide sequence: TGTGCCAGCAGTGAACTGGGACAGGGGGCTGGCGAGCAGTACTTC.

The chain is built from TRBV28 and TRBJ1-1; a possible D gene is TRBD1 (5 bases). Trimming removed 1 base at V and 0 bases at J, with 6 bases between. CDR3 size: 14 residues. Germline loops: CDR1 MDHEN, CDR2 SYDVKM. CDR3 nucleotide sequence: TGTGCCAGCAGTTTATTACAGGTGAACACTGAAGCTTTCTTT. This translates into CASSLLQVNTEAFF. Combining the CDR3 with reference TRBV28 and TRBJ1-1 gives the whole variable domain DVKVTQSSRYLVKRTGEKVFLECVQDMDHENMFWYRQDPGLGLRLIYFSYDVKMKEKGDIPEGYSVSREKKERFSLILESASTNQTSMYLCASSLLQVNTEAFFGQGTRLTVV.

As regards this clone: The sample contains more than one DNA sequence encoding this CDR3. This sequence joins TRBV28 and TRBJ1-1; D is perhaps TRBD1 (5 bases). The CDR3 spans 13 residues. Trimming took 6 bases from V and 1 from J, leaving 9 bases between them. CDR1 is MDHEN and CDR2 is SYDVKM in the germline V gene. DNA for the CDR3: TGTGCCAGCAGCTTAAGGGGGAACACTGAAGCTTTCTTT. It encodes CASSLRGNTEAFF.

This clone was seen just once. The rearrangement links TRBV18 to TRBJ2-7; possible D gene TRBD1, 6 bases. Germline V CDR1 and CDR2: KGHSH, LQKENI. Trimming removed 3 bases from V and 5 bases from J, with 20 bases in between. This CDR3 contains 16 residues. The CDR3 sequence: CASSPWSSGQFHEQYF. The DNA of the CDR3 is TGTGCCAGCTCACCTTGGAGTTCTGGACAGTTTCACGAGCAGTACTTC.

The V and J genes are TRBV30 and TRBJ2-7; the D is unclear. Trimming left V 2 bases short and J 5 bases short, with 7 bases between. Germline V gives CDR1 GTSNPN, CDR2 SVGIG (reference sequence). CDR3 length: 11 residues. For the CDR3, the DNA is TGTGCCTGGAGTACTCTTCACGAGCAGTACTTC. It specifies CAWSTLHEQYF.

The chain has TRBV30 and TRBJ1-2; D is uncertain. The CDR3 covers 12 residues. CDR1 and CDR2 (germline): GTSNPN, SVGIG (reference sequence). V lost 3 bases, J lost 2 bases, and 7 bases lay in between. CDR3 DNA: TGTGCCTGGAGCTTAGAAAACTATGGCTACACCTTC. Translating gives CAWSLENYGYTF.

The chain is built from TRBV10-2 and TRBJ2-4; 10 nucleotides align to TRBD2. After removal of 5 bases from V and 12 bases from J, the junction contained 10 bases not matched to a gene. The CDR3 has 14 residues. Germline V gene data show CDR1 as WSHSY and CDR2 as SAAADI. The CDR3 protein is CASSSGLAAFDQYF. DNA of the CDR3: TGCGCCAGCAGTAGCGGACTAGCGGCCTTTGATCAGTACTTC.

The gene calls are TRBV2 and TRBJ1-4, with TRBD1 as a possible D gene (5 bases). The germline V gene encodes CDR1 SNHLY and CDR2 FYNNEI. V was clipped by 8 bases and J by 5 bases, with 12 bases between them. This CDR3 is 13 amino acids long. The CDR3 loop reads CASLGRGNEKLFF. The CDR3 DNA is TGTGCCAGCTTAGGGCGGGGGAATGAAAAACTGTTTTTT.

The V and J genes are TRBV19 and TRBJ2-7, with 8 bases fitting TRBD2. The CDR3 spans 15 residues. V shed 3 bases and J 2 bases; nucleotides not matched to a gene: 6. In germline, CDR1 is LNHDA, CDR2 SQIVND (reference sequence). CDR3 DNA sequence: TGTGCCAGTAGTATTAGTAGCGGGACTACCTACGAGCAGTACTTC. Its protein is CASSISSGTTYEQYF.

Only one count was recorded for this clone. The V and J genes are TRBV27 and TRBJ2-3, with D tentatively TRBD2 (6 bases). Germline V gives CDR1 MNHEY, CDR2 SMNVEV (reference sequence). The length of the CDR3 is 15 residues. V lost 5 bases and J lost 9, with 21 bases in between. The CDR3 loop reads CASSPAGFVRTTQYF. In DNA, the CDR3 is TGTGCCAGCAGTCCAGCGGGCTTCGTGCGGACCACGCAGTATTTT.

The V and J genes are TRBV28 and TRBJ2-7; no definite D call. Trimming removed 4 bases at V and 3 bases at J, with 13 bases between. CDR1 and CDR2 from the germline V gene are MDHEN and SYDVKM. The CDR3 is 14 residues long. The DNA for the CDR3 is TGTGCCAGCAGTTCCTCCCACAGCAGCTACGAGCAGTACTTC. Translating gives CASSSSHSSYEQYF.

This rearrangement joins TRBV4-1 to TRBJ2-7, with 11 bases aligning to TRBD2. V shed 4 bases and J 4 bases; nucleotides not matched to a gene: 9. The germline V gene has CDR1 MGHRA and CDR2 YSYEKL. The CDR3 is 16 residues long. The DNA of the CDR3 is TGCGCCAGCAGCCCAGAGAGACTAGCGGGGAAGTACGAGCAGTACTTC. It is translated as CASSPERLAGKYEQYF.

The gene calls are TRBV30 and TRBJ2-7; perhaps TRBD1 as D (5 bases). CDR3 length: 13 residues. In germline, CDR1 is GTSNPN, CDR2 SVGIG (reference sequence). Trimming shortened V by 3 bases and J by 0 bases, and 9 bases separated the two germline ends. CDR3 residues: CAWSKGDSYEQYF. Written as DNA, the CDR3 is TGTGCCTGGAGCAAAGGGGACTCCTACGAGCAGTACTTC.

This sequence joins TRBV19 and TRBJ1-1, with 8 bases that match TRBD1. The length of the CDR3 is 13 residues. Looked up from germline, CDR1 is LNHDA and CDR2 is SQIVND (reference sequence). Losses at the gene ends were 4 bases for V and 6 bases for J; bases not matched to a gene: 4. In DNA form, the CDR3 reads TGTGCCAGTAGTAACAGGGGGGGATCTGAAGCTTTCTTT. Encoded protein: CASSNRGGSEAFF. The complete variable domain, with remaining parts taken from reference TRBV19 and TRBJ1-1, reads DGGITQSPKYLFRKEGQNVTLSCEQNLNHDAMYWYRQDPGQGLRLIYYSQIVNDFQKGDIAEGYSVSREKKESFPLTVTSAQKNPTAFYLCASSNRGGSEAFFGQGTRLTVV.

This chain links TRBV13 with TRBJ2-6; weak D call: TRBD2 (5 bases). Germline loops: CDR1 PRHDT, CDR2 FYEKMQ (reference sequence). The CDR3 is 15 residues long. V lost 5 bases to trimming and J lost 2 bases, with 10 bases between them. The CDR3, as DNA: TGTGCCAGCAGCCTCACTAGAACTGGGGCCAACGTCCTGACTTTC. It encodes CASSLTRTGANVLTF.

The chain combines TRBV6-1 with TRBJ2-1, with 8 bases identical to TRBD2. The CDR3 consists of 15 residues. Germline V gene data show CDR1 as MNHNS and CDR2 as SASEGT. V lost 10 bases to trimming and J lost 6 bases; unmatched junction nucleotides: 14. CDR3 DNA sequence: TGTGCCATCAGAGTAGCGGGAAATGGCCCCAATGAGCAGTTCTTC. Translating it yields CAIRVAGNGPNEQFF.

This chain connects TRBV6-1 to TRBJ2-2, with TRBD1 matching over 9 bases. The CDR3 is 15 residues long. Per germline, CDR1 MNHNS and CDR2 SASEGT. V dropped 7 bases and J dropped 2; count of bases not matched to a gene: 5. This chain's CDR3 is CASIGQGINTGELFF. CDR3 DNA: TGTGCCAGCATCGGACAGGGGATAAACACCGGGGAGCTGTTTTTT.

This clone has only a few counts. This chain joins TRBV7-9 and TRBJ1-1, with 7 bases aligning to TRBD1. After removal of 6 bases from V and 2 bases from J, the junction contained 3 bases not matched to a gene. The CDR3 length is 13 residues. Per the germline V gene, CDR1 is SEHNR and CDR2 is FQNEAQ (reference sequence). The CDR3 nucleotides read TGTGCCAGCAGTAGGGACAGCAACACTGAAGCTTTCTTT. Translation gives CASSRDSNTEAFF.

This sequence joins TRBV4-3 and TRBJ1-1, with 8 bases that match TRBD1. The CDR3 runs to 17 residues. Per germline, CDR1 LGHNA and CDR2 YSLEER. V was pared by 1 base and J by 3 bases, with 10 bases of the junction left unmatched. For the CDR3, the DNA is TGCGCCAGCAGCCAAGCAGCCAGGGGGCTTAGGGACACTGAAGCTTTCTTT. Its protein is CASSQAARGLRDTEAFF.

This rearrangement joins TRBV19 to TRBJ1-4; TRBD1 matches at 9 bases. V dropped 4 bases and J dropped 6; count of bases not matched to a gene: 6. Germline CDR1 reads LNHDA; CDR2 reads SQIVND (reference sequence). This CDR3 has 15 amino acids. CDR3 nucleotides: TGTGCCAGTAGTACCGGGACAGGGCGGCATGAAAAACTGTTTTTT. It encodes CASSTGTGRHEKLFF.